This TCR beta chain emerged from a study of T cell repertoires in cytomegalovirus infection. At the level of the study: Both a matching HLA type and CMV infection were indicated by public TCR beta signatures.

Regarding the study as a whole: Summed public TCR beta family frequency identified CMV carriers bearing the relevant HLA. Dominant in the ex vivo response were TCR beta clonotypes restricted by HLA-C and specific for CMV.

About this clonotype: Its antigen is unidentified.

The V segment lost 6 bases and the J segment 0 bases; nucleotides outside the gene matches: 11. The CDR3 is 16 amino acids. CDR1 is MNHEY, CDR2 SVGAGI, per germline. TCRdb fed the reads into MiXCR, producing one record per CDR3 protein. The sample holds some 220,000 distinct CDR3 sequences; 35% to 40% are singletons and the top ten take approximately 59%. The chain recombines TRBV6-5 with TRBJ2-7; 7 positions match TRBD2. The specimen comprised CD8+ T cells from cultured PBMCs, sampled from culture after CMV antigen stimulation. The TCR was taken from a human donor in good health (CMV status not recorded). Some clones in this sample may be carry-over from other donors' samples. The CDR3, as DNA: TGTGCCAGCAGCCTGGTCGGCGGGAGCCCCTCCTACGAGCAGTACTTC. Residues: CASSLVGGSPSYEQYF.